The 20 T cell receptor beta chains below were found in one sample sequenced in a study of blood T cells in healthy people across ages. Alongside a J-beta primer mix, a sample-barcoded 5' primer served in a second PCR lasting about 7 to 11 cycles. From the 5' RACE reads, TCRdb called clonotypes with MiXCR, one entry per CDR3 protein. This sample has 750,000 to 1,000,000 distinct CDR3 sequences, with about 27% found just once. These data were also filed under a second study, of T cells of mothers and their children.

Sequenced sample: blood. The receptors come from a woman aged 40 to 49 in good health.

The chain's CDR3 is CASTFQGSGANVLTF. The DNA of the CDR3 is TGTGCCAGCACCTTCCAGGGTTCTGGGGCCAACGTCCTGACTTTC. The chain employs TRBV28 and TRBJ2-6; possibly TRBD1 for D (5 bases). The CDR3 contains 15 residues. CDR1 MDHEN and CDR2 SYDVKM come from the germline V gene. V was pared by 7 bases and J by 1 base, with 11 bases between.

Concerning this clonotype: A read error may explain this, as a much larger clone is one base away. V is TRBV5-6 and J is TRBJ2-5; D uncertain. Gene TRBJ2-7 matches the end of the DNA better, so the J call may be wrong. This CDR3 is 14 amino acids long. The germline gives CDR1 SGHDT, CDR2 YYEEEE. The CDR3 DNA sequence: TGTGCCAGCAGCTGGGCCGAGACGGCCGGCGAGCAGTACTTC. Residues: CASSWAETAGEQYF.

This clonotype was observed at least ten times. The rearrangement joins TRBV20-1 to TRBJ2-1; D possibly corresponds to TRBD2 (7 bases). Trimming cost V 3 bases and J 3 bases, with 12 bases left between them. The CDR3 extends over 14 amino acids. Germline V gives CDR1 DFQATT, CDR2 SNEGSKA (reference sequence). The DNA of the CDR3 is TGCAGTGCTAGGCGCGGGGGCAGCTACAATGAGCAGTTCTTC. Its translation is CSARRGGSYNEQFF.

In the case of this clonotype: A much larger clone lies a single base off, so this may be a read error. The genes are TRBV6-2 or TRBV6-3 and TRBJ1-2; tentative D call: TRBD1 (6 bases). CDR3 size: 13 residues. Germline V gives CDR1 MNHEY, CDR2 SVGEGT. The DNA of the CDR3 is TGTGCCAGCAGTGACACCGGGGGCTATGACTACACCTTC. This encodes CASSDTGGYDYTF.

The table lists this clonotype with many counts. The CDR3: CASSPGTREETQYF. The CDR3 nucleotides read TGCGCCAGCAGCCCAGGGACTAGGGAAGAGACCCAGTACTTC. This chain links TRBV5-1 with TRBJ2-5; 8 nucleotides agree with TRBD2. This CDR3 region has 14 residues. The V gene end was trimmed by 4 bases and the J gene end by 3 bases; junction bases not matched to a gene: 5. Germline CDR1 is SGHRS and CDR2 is YFSETQ.

This clonotype was seen a handful of times. The chain recombines TRBV7-6 with TRBJ1-4; D might be TRBD1 (6 bases). Germline V gene lookup returns CDR1 SGHVS and CDR2 FNYEAQ. The germline V and J ends were trimmed by 5 bases and 8 bases, with 18 bases remaining between them. The CDR3 is made up of 15 amino acids. The CDR3 loop reads CASSLERGAGEKLFF. CDR3 DNA: TGTGCCAGCAGCCTTGAGAGGGGGGCTGGAGAAAAACTGTTTTTT.

The V gene is TRBV6-5, the J gene TRBJ1-2, with 7 nucleotides matching TRBD1. Trimming removed 5 bases from V and 8 bases from J; junction bases left unmatched: 8. The CDR3 is made up of 13 amino acids. CDR1 and CDR2 from the germline V gene are MNHEY and SVGAGI. The CDR3 loop reads CASSQDRASGYTF. For the CDR3, the DNA is TGTGCCAGCAGTCAAGACAGGGCCTCGGGCTACACCTTC.

The chain couples TRBV12-3 or TRBV12-4 to TRBJ2-3, with D perhaps TRBD1 (5 bases). V was clipped by 0 bases and J by 4 bases, with 8 bases between them. The CDR3 has 14 residues. The CDR3: CASSLAGRADTQYF. In nucleotides, the CDR3 is TGTGCCAGCAGTTTAGCGGGGCGCGCAGATACGCAGTATTTT.

This clonotype has just a few counts. The chain couples TRBV29-1 to TRBJ1-1, with D hard to call. In germline, CDR1 is SQVTM, CDR2 ANQGSEA. The CDR3 covers 12 residues. V gave up 1 base and J gave up 11 bases, with 14 bases separating them. The CDR3 nucleotides are TGCAGCGTTGAAGGGGGTCACCCGGAGGCTTTCTTT. This encodes CSVEGGHPEAFF. Together with reference TRBV29-1 and TRBJ1-1, the CDR3 gives the full variable domain: SAVISQKPSRDICQRGTSLTIQCQVDSQVTMMFWYRQQPGQSLTLIATANQGSEATYESGFVIDKFPISRPNLTFSTLTVSNMSPEDSSIYLCSVEGGHPEAFFGQGTRLTVV.

This clonotype was detected only a few times. This chain connects TRBV7-3 to TRBJ2-4, with D perhaps TRBD1 or TRBD2 (5 bases each). Per the germline V gene, CDR1 is SGHTA and CDR2 is FQGTGA. The CDR3 consists of 13 residues. V dropped 3 bases and J dropped 9 bases, with 12 bases sitting between them. As DNA, the CDR3 is TGTGCCAGCAGCTTGGGACGGGGATTCATTCAGTACTTC. Its translation: CASSLGRGFIQYF.

On this clonotype itself: Its ends do not fully match the called genes, so a read error is possible. This chain links TRBV6-6 with TRBJ1-6; TRBD1 matches at 10 bases. The germline V gene has CDR1 MNHNY and CDR2 SVGAGI (reference sequence). CDR3 length equals 17 residues. The CDR3 spells CAGSYSMGQGRGSPLHF. For the CDR3, the DNA is TGTGCCGGCAGTTACTCGATGGGACAGGGGAGAGGTTCACCCCTCCACTTT.

This clonotype showed up just a few times. This chain connects TRBV12-3 or TRBV12-4 to TRBJ2-3, with D perhaps assigned TRBD1 or TRBD2 (5 bases each). The CDR3 loop spans 16 amino acids. Trimming took 5 bases from V and 0 from J, leaving 15 bases between them. CDR3: CASSHYGTTSTDTQYF. In DNA form, the CDR3 reads TGTGCCAGCAGTCACTACGGGACCACTAGCACAGATACGCAGTATTTT.

This clonotype has ten or more counts. V gene TRBV7-2 combines with J gene TRBJ2-1; D unresolved. CDR1 is SGHTA and CDR2 is FQGNSA in the germline V gene. V gave up 3 bases and J gave up 9 bases, with 9 bases separating them. This CDR3 contains 12 residues. The CDR3 DNA is TGTGCCAGCAGCTTTTATATGGGTGAGCAGTTCTTC. Translated, it gives CASSFYMGEQFF.

Details on this clonotype: This sequence may be a read error, since a much larger clone differs from it by one base. The chain combines TRBV4-1 with TRBJ1-2; 10 bases map to TRBD1. This CDR3 has 15 amino acids. Germline V gives CDR1 MGHRA, CDR2 YSYEKL. DNA for the CDR3: TGCGCCAGCAGCCAGGATGGACAGGGGGGCTATGGCCACACCTTC. This encodes CASSQDGQGGYGHTF.

This chain uses TRBV6-2 or TRBV6-3 with TRBJ1-4; no clear D gene. Germline V gene lookup returns CDR1 MNHEY and CDR2 SVGEGT. Trimming left V 2 bases short and J 7 bases short, with 5 bases between. The CDR3 runs to 12 residues. CDR3: CASSYPFEKLFF. The CDR3 DNA sequence: TGTGCCAGCAGTTACCCGTTTGAAAAACTGTTTTTT.

The table lists this clonotype with a count of one. A much more abundant neighbour one base away suggests this may be a read error. V and J are TRBV7-3 and TRBJ2-1, with 9 bases that match TRBD1. Germline assignment: CDR1 SGHTA and CDR2 FQGTGA. This CDR3 region has 16 residues. The CDR3 region is CASSLKGDRAGNERFF. The CDR3 region has the DNA TGTGCCAGCAGCTTAAAGGGGGACAGGGCGGGGAATGAGCGGTTCTTC.

V is TRBV29-1 and J is TRBJ2-1; TRBD2 aligns across 10 bases. Losses at the gene ends were 3 bases for V and 5 bases for J; bases not matched to a gene: 10. The CDR3 runs to 16 residues. Germline V gene sequence: CDR1 SQVTM, CDR2 ANQGSEA. CDR3 sequence: CSVDPFTSGIHNEQFF. CDR3 nucleotide sequence: TGCAGCGTTGACCCATTTACTAGCGGGATTCACAATGAGCAGTTCTTC.

This clonotype was observed a few times. The chain links TRBV5-1 to TRBJ2-5; no reliable D call. V was cut by 4 bases and J by 3 bases, with 4 bases left in between. Germline CDR1 is SGHRS and CDR2 is YFSETQ. CDR3 length equals 11 residues. As DNA, the CDR3 is TGCGCCAGCAGCGATAAAGAGACCCAGTACTTC. It translates to CASSDKETQYF.

J is TRBJ1-2 and V is TRBV20-1; 12 bases match TRBD1. Trimming took 6 bases from V and 8 from J; bases not matched to a gene: 10. The CDR3 loop spans 14 amino acids. Germline-derived CDR1 and CDR2 are DFQATT and SNEGSKA (reference sequence). This CDR3 is CSAYSTGTGGGYTF. CDR3 nucleotide sequence: TGCAGTGCCTATTCGACCGGGACAGGGGGCGGCTACACCTTC.

Worth noting for this clonotype: One end of the junction does not line up with germline, which may come from a read error. The chain joins TRBV7-2 to TRBJ2-3; D not resolved. The CDR3 runs 14 residues. Germline CDR1 is SGHTA and CDR2 is FQGNSA. The CDR3 reads CASSPGPFTDTQYF. The DNA of the CDR3 is TGCGCCAGCAGCCCCGGTCCCTTCACAGATACGCAGTATTTT.